The entry below gives a single T cell receptor beta chain sequence along with its context. This table comes from immunoSEQ multiplex PCR, and its TCRdb copy is limited to in-frame clones, with some not included. The sample holds tens of thousands of clones, more than 65% seen once. These data belong to a study of Ad26.COV2.S vaccination and SARS-CoV-2 variants. CDR3 length: 12 amino acids. Trimming pared 6 bases from V and 8 bases from J, leaving 13 bases between. This sequence joins TRBV12-3 or TRBV12-4 and TRBJ1-2; tentatively, D is TRBD1 (6 bases). The material sequenced was peripheral blood, taken after recovery from COVID-19. The TCR originated in a human donor who had recovered from COVID-19. The CDR3 DNA follows: TGTGCCAGCAGCAGAAACAGGGACGGCTACACCTTC. This sequence encodes CASSRNRDGYTF.